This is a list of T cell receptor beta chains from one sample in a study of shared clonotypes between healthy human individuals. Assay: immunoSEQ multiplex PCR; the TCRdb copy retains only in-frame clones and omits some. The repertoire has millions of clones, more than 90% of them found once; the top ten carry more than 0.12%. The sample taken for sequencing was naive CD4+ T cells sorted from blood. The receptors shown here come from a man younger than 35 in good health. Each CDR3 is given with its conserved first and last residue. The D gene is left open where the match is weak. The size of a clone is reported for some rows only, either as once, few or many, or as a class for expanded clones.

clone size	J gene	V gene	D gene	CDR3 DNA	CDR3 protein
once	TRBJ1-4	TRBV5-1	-	TGCGCCAGCAGCCCCGGACGGGGTAATGAAAAACTGTTTTTT	CASSPGRGNEKLFF
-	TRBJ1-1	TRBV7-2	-	TGTGCCAGCAGCTTTAGGGGCCTGAACACTGAAGCTTTCTTT	CASSFRGLNTEAFF
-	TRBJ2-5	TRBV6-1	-	TGTGCCAGCAACAGGGCGTCCTTACAAGAGACCCAGTACTTC	CASNRASLQETQYF
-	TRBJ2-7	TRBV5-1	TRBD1	TGCGCCAGCAGCTTAATCCAGGGGGCAGCCTACGAGCAGTACTTC	CASSLIQGAAYEQYF
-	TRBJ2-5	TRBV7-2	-	TGTGCCAGCAGCTTTGGCCCAGGGGATAAAGAGACCCAGTACTTC	CASSFGPGDKETQYF
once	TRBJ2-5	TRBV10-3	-	TGTGCCATCAGTGAGATAGGAGCACAAGAGACCCAGTACTTC	CAISEIGAQETQYF
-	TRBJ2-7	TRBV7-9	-	TGTGCCAGCACAAACCCAACGGAGGGGTCCACCTACGAGCAGTACTTC	CASTNPTEGSTYEQYF
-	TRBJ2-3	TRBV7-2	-	TGTGCCAGCAGCCTCAGCGGAACTAGCACAGATACGCAGTATTTT	CASSLSGTSTDTQYF
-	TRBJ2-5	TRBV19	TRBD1	TGTGCCAGTAGTACCGGGACAGGGTGGGAAGAGACCCAGTACTTC	CASSTGTGWEETQYF
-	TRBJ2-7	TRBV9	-	TGTGCCAGCAGCGTAGAGCCGGGGTTGGGGGAGCAGTACTTC	CASSVEPGLGEQYF
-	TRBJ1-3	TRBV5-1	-	TGCGCCAGCAGCTTGGATGACGGAAACACCATATATTTT	CASSLDDGNTIYF
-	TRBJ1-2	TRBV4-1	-	TGCGCCAGCAGCCAAGAGGCGGGTGGGGCGCGGGGCTATGGCTACACCTTC	CASSQEAGGARGYGYTF
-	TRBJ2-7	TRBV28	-	TGTGCCAGCGCTGAGAGGGGGGAGCAGTACTTC	CASAERGEQYF
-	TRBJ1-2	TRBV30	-	TGTGCCTGGAGTCAACAGCATTCTAACTATGGCTACACCTTC	CAWSQQHSNYGYTF
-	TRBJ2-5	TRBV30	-	TGTGCCTGGAGTGTATCCAACCAAGAGACCCAGTACTTC	CAWSVSNQETQYF
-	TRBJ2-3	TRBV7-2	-	TGTGCCAGCAGTCTCACCGTCGATACGCAGTATTTT	CASSLTVDTQYF
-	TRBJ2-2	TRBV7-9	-	TGTGCCAGCAGCAAAGGACCGGTCCCTCGCCGGGAGCTGTTTTTT	CASSKGPVPRRELFF
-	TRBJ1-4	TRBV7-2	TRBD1	TGTGCCAGCAGCACCTTAGGAGGGGCAGGGGGTGAAAAACTGTTTTTT	CASSTLGGAGGEKLFF
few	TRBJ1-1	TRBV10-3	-	TGTGCCATCAGTGAGTATCTGTGGGGAAATACTGAAGCTTTCTTT	CAISEYLWGNTEAFF
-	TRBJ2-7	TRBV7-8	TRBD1	TGTGCCAGCAGCTTAAGGACAGGGGTCGAGCAGTACTTC	CASSLRTGVEQYF
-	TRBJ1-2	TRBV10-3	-	TGTGCCATCAGTGGAGAGGGCGGGTGGGGCTACACCTTC	CAISGEGGWGYTF
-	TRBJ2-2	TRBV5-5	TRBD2	TGTGCCAGCAGCTTCTTGACTAGCGGGAAGACCGGGGAGCTGTTTTTT	CASSFLTSGKTGELFF
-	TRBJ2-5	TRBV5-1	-	TGCGCCAGCAGCTTGGGACAGACCCACCAAGAGACCCAGTACTTC	CASSLGQTHQETQYF
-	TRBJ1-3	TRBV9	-	TGTGCCAGCAGCGAGGGTTGGGGGGACTCTGGAAACACCATATATTTT	CASSEGWGDSGNTIYF
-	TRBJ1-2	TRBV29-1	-	TGCAGCGTTGAAACGGCCCCAGCAGGCTATGGCTACACCTTC	CSVETAPAGYGYTF
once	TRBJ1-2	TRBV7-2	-	TGTGCCAGCAGCTTAGGGGCCGCGGATGGCTACACCTTC	CASSLGAADGYTF
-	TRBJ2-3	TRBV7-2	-	TGTGCCAGCAGCTTACGTGAGGGGGGCCAGGATACGCAGTATTTT	CASSLREGGQDTQYF
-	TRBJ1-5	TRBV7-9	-	TGTGCCAGCAGCTTGGGATCTGGCAATCAGCCCCAGCATTTT	CASSLGSGNQPQHF
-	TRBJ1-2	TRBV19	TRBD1	TGTGCCAGTAGTATGGCAGGGGGGGCTACCTATGGCTACACCTTC	CASSMAGGATYGYTF
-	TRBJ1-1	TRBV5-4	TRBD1	TGTGCCAGCAGCCCGGGGGACAGTAACACTGAAGCTTTCTTT	CASSPGDSNTEAFF
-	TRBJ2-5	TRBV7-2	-	TGTGCCAGCAGCGGAGGGGGGGAGACCCAGTACTTC	CASSGGGETQYF
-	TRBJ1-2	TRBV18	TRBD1	TGTGCCAGCTCACCAACTTTAGGGACAGGGTATGGCTACACCTTC	CASSPTLGTGYGYTF
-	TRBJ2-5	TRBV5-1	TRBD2	TGCGCCAGCAGCTTGGCTATGACTTTGGGACTAGAAGAGACCCAGTACTTC	CASSLAMTLGLEETQYF
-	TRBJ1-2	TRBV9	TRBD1	TGTGCCAGCAGCGCCTCCGACAGGGTTGGTGGCTACACCTTC	CASSASDRVGGYTF
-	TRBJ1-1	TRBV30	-	TGTGCCTGGAGTGTTGGGCAGGGGCTAGGGGCTTTCTTT	CAWSVGQGLGAFF
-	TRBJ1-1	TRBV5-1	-	TGCGCCAGCAGCTTGGCGGGGGGCGGCACTGAAGCTTTCTTT	CASSLAGGGTEAFF
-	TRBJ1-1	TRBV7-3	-	TGTGCCAGCAGCTTAATGGCCCAGAACACTGAAGCTTTCTTT	CASSLMAQNTEAFF
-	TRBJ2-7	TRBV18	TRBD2	TGTGCCAGCTCACCGGGGACTAGCGCAACCTACGAGCAGTACTTC	CASSPGTSATYEQYF
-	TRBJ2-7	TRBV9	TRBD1	TGTGCCAGCAGCGTGGAACCGGGACAGGCCTACGAGCAGTACTTC	CASSVEPGQAYEQYF